Detailed here is one TCR beta chain. Its antigen is undetermined. These data originate in a study of shared clonotypes between healthy human individuals. In the study overall: Researchers assigned three CD4 naive, three CD4 memory, two CD8 naive and one CD8 memory plate to each donor. Study-level results: The donor pool, a small one, limited the genetic and exposure-history diversity represented.

Generated by immunoSEQ multiplex PCR, the TCRdb table keeps only in-frame clones and is missing some. This sample has about 2.3 million clones, with 90% to 95% found just once. This CDR3 has 16 residues. The J segment lost 1 base and the V segment lost 5 bases, leaving 3 bases of the junction unmatched. Germline CDR1 and CDR2: SGHNT and YENEEA. The sequence derives from a man aged 18-30 years in good health. Some clones in this sample may be carry-over from other donors' samples. The chain couples TRBV11-3 to TRBJ2-2, with 11 bases matching TRBD2. Material for sequencing was naive CD4+ T cells from PBMCs. This sample's subset: CD45RA+ positively selected. The CDR3 region is CASSPGLAVNTGELFF. DNA for the CDR3: TGTGCCAGCAGCCCGGGACTAGCGGTGAACACCGGGGAGCTGTTTTTT.